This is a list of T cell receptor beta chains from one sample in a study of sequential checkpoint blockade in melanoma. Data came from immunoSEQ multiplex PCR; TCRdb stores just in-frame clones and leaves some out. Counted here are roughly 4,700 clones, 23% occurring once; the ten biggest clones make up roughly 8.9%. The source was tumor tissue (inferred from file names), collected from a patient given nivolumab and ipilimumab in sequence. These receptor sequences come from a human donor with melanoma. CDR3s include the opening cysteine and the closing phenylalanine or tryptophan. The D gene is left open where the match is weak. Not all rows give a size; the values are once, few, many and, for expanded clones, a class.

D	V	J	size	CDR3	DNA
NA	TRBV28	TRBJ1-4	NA	CASSPMTSATNEKLFF	TGTGCCAGCAGTCCCATGACAAGTGCAACTAATGAAAAACTGTTTTTT
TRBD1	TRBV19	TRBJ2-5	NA	CASSIWAGGPQETQYF	TGTGCCAGTAGTATATGGGCAGGGGGACCTCAAGAGACCCAGTACTTC
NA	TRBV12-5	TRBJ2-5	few	CAISTAYQETQYF	TGTGCCATCTCCACAGCGTACCAAGAGACCCAGTACTTC
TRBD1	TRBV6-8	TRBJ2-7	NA	CASSYSKDRGYEQYF	TGTGCCAGCAGTTACTCGAAGGACAGGGGTTACGAGCAGTACTTC
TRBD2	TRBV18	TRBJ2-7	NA	CASVASGSSYEQYF	TGTGCCAGCGTAGCTAGCGGGAGCTCCTACGAGCAGTACTTC
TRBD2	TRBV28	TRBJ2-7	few	CASSLWLAGGGEQYF	TGTGCCAGCAGTTTATGGCTAGCGGGCGGAGGGGAGCAGTACTTC
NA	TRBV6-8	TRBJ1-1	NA	CASSYGGGTEAFF	TGTGCCAGCAGTTATGGTGGAGGCACTGAAGCTTTCTTT
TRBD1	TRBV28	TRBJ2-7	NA	CASSLTGVLFYEQYF	TGTGCCAGCAGTCTAACAGGGGTCCTCTTCTACGAGCAGTACTTC
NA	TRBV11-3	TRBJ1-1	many	CASSPTGFERTEAFF	TGTGCCAGCAGCCCAACGGGATTCGAAAGGACTGAAGCTTTCTTT
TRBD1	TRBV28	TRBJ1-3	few	CASSIGTASGNTIYF	TGTGCCAGCAGTATCGGGACAGCCTCTGGAAACACCATATATTTT
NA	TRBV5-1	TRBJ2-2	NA	CASSLGWTDTGELFF	TGCGCCAGCAGCTTGGGCTGGACAGACACCGGGGAGCTGTTTTTT
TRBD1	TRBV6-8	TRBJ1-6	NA	CASGRQGTLNSPLHF	TGTGCCAGCGGAAGACAGGGGACCCTCAATTCACCCCTCCACTTT